Shown below are 28 T cell receptor beta chains from a single sample sequenced in a study of cytomegalovirus exposure and HLA in healthy donors. The PCR ran on 60 Vbeta and 13 Jbeta primers. Generated by immunoSEQ multiplex PCR, the TCRdb table keeps only in-frame clones and is missing some. The sample carries around 210,000 clones, 78% recorded once. Sequencing input: PBMCs. All receptors derive from a boy between 10 and 17 years old in good health and CMV-seronegative.

The chain joins TRBV5-7 to TRBJ2-3; the match to TRBD1 covers 8 bases. TRBV5-7 is labeled an ORF, and its function is uncertain. The V gene end was trimmed by 1 base and the J gene end by 0 bases; junction bases not matched to a gene: 10. This CDR3 has 18 amino acids. CDR3 residues: CASSLCDRGLRSTDTQYF. CDR3 bases: TGTGCCAGCAGCTTGTGTGACAGGGGCTTGAGGAGCACAGATACGCAGTATTTT.

The V and J genes are TRBV5-1 and TRBJ2-3; D ambiguous. Deletions cut 0 bases from V and 2 bases from J, with 4 bases between. CDR3 length equals 13 residues. Germline V gene sequence: CDR1 SGHRS, CDR2 YFSETQ. For the CDR3, the DNA is TGCGCCAGCAGCTTGGGGCCCACAGATACGCAGTATTTT. This sequence encodes CASSLGPTDTQYF.

The chain combines TRBV11-3 with TRBJ1-2, with TRBD1 as a possible D gene (6 bases). The ends were cut back, 1 base at V and 0 bases at J, with 6 bases in the middle. This CDR3 has 14 amino acids. Germline CDR1 is SGHNT and CDR2 is YENEEA. The DNA for the CDR3 is TGTGCCAGCAGCTTAGCAGGGGCTAACTATGGCTACACCTTC. This codes for CASSLAGANYGYTF. Variable domain in full (rest from reference TRBV11-3 and TRBJ1-2): EAGVVQSPRYKIIEKKQPVAFWCNPISGHNTLYWYLQNLGQGPELLIRYENEEAVDDSQLPKDRFSAERLKGVDSTLKIQPAELGDSAVYLCASSLAGANYGYTFGSGTRLTVV.

The rearrangement joins TRBV5-1 to TRBJ2-7, with D possibly TRBD1 on 6 matching bases. Looked up from germline, CDR1 is SGHRS and CDR2 is YFSETQ. The CDR3 has 15 residues. With 5 bases removed from V and 0 bases from J, the gap between germline ends came to 15 bases. This CDR3 reads CASSDPGEVSYEQYF. CDR3 DNA sequence: TGCGCCAGCAGTGATCCAGGGGAAGTCTCCTACGAGCAGTACTTC.

The chain carries TRBV10-3 and TRBJ1-1; 8 bases match TRBD1. The CDR3 consists of 16 residues. The germline gives CDR1 ENHRY, CDR2 SYGVKD. Losses at the gene ends were 2 bases for V and 1 base for J; bases not matched to a gene: 6. CDR3 coding DNA: TGTGCCATCAGTGAGCCGGGGACAGGCCCGAACACTGAAGCTTTCTTT. This encodes CAISEPGTGPNTEAFF.

The V gene is TRBV10-3, the J gene TRBJ2-3, with 10 bases lining up with TRBD2. The CDR3 spans 15 residues. CDR1 and CDR2 (germline): ENHRY, SYGVKD. Trimming removed 2 bases from V and 2 bases from J; junction bases left unmatched: 1. CDR3 nucleotides: TGTGCCATCAGTGAGCTAGCGGGGGACACAGATACGCAGTATTTT. Encoded protein: CAISELAGDTDTQYF.

This clone was detected only a few times. The rearrangement links TRBV6-1 to TRBJ1-1; the D gene is possibly TRBD1 (5 bases). There are 13 residues in the CDR3. The germline V gene encodes CDR1 MNHNS and CDR2 SASEGT. V lost 7 bases and J lost 1, with 10 bases in between. Here the CDR3 DNA reads TGTGCCAGCACTTGGACACGGAACACTGAAGCTTTCTTT. This codes for CASTWTRNTEAFF.

The rearrangement joins TRBV30 to TRBJ1-1; 8 bases align to TRBD1. V dropped 3 bases and J dropped 1; count of bases not matched to a gene: 10. CDR1 GTSNPN and CDR2 SVGIG come from the germline V gene (reference sequence). There are 16 residues in the CDR3. CDR3 in amino acids: CAWSPKDRDKNTEAFF. CDR3 in DNA: TGTGCCTGGAGCCCAAAGGACAGGGACAAGAACACTGAAGCTTTCTTT.

V usage is TRBV5-4 and J usage is TRBJ2-3; 11 bases agree with TRBD2. The germline CDR1 and CDR2 sequences are SGHNT and YYREEE (reference sequence). V dropped 2 bases and J dropped 2; count of bases not matched to a gene: 13. The CDR3 contains 19 residues. The CDR3 bases are TGTGCCAGCAGCTTAATGGGAGCTAGCGGGAGGACAATCACAGATACGCAGTATTTT. The encoded protein is CASSLMGASGRTITDTQYF.

The chain uses TRBV6-5 and TRBJ1-1; TRBD1 might be the D (6 bases). The germline V gene has CDR1 MNHEY and CDR2 SVGAGI. This CDR3 is 14 amino acids long. Between the trimmed V and J ends, which lost 5 bases and 6 bases, there was a span of 16 bases. The CDR3 DNA is TGTGCCAGCAGTACCAGGGGAATCGGGTCTGAAGCTTTCTTT. Translated, it gives CASSTRGIGSEAFF.

A remark on this clone: Other nucleotide sequences from this sample produce the same CDR3. CDR3 amino acids: CASSADWQETQYF. Here the CDR3 DNA reads TGTGCCAGCAGCGCCGACTGGCAGGAGACCCAGTACTTC. V usage is TRBV7-2 and J usage is TRBJ2-5, with D unclear. With 5 bases removed from V and 5 bases from J, the gap between germline ends came to 12 bases. This CDR3 has 13 amino acids. The V gene's germline CDR1 is SGHTA and CDR2 FQGNSA. The variable domain in full, completed from reference TRBV7-2 and TRBJ2-5, reads GAGVSQSPSNKVTEKGKDVELRCDPISGHTALYWYRQSLGQGLEFLIYFQGNSAPDKSGLPSDRFSAERTGGSVSTLTIQRTQQEDSAVYLCASSADWQETQYFGPGTRLLVL.

This chain connects TRBV7-9 to TRBJ2-7, with 7 positions matching TRBD2. The length of the CDR3 is 15 residues. Germline V gene data show CDR1 as SEHNR and CDR2 as FQNEAQ (reference sequence). V trimming: 1 base; J trimming: 0 bases; junction bases outside the gene matches: 3. Written as DNA, the CDR3 is TGTGCCAGCAGCTTAGGCAGCGGGAACTCCTACGAGCAGTACTTC. It yields the protein CASSLGSGNSYEQYF.

V gene TRBV11-1 combines with J gene TRBJ2-3, with 12 bases fitting TRBD2. This CDR3 contains 17 residues. Trimming took 5 bases from V and 4 from J; bases not matched to a gene: 10. Germline CDR1 SGHAT, CDR2 FQDESV (reference sequence). Here the CDR3 reads CASSLDRLAGVSDTQYF. DNA for the CDR3: TGTGCCAGCAGCCTCGACCGACTAGCGGGAGTGTCAGATACGCAGTATTTT. The entire variable domain, with the rest obtained from reference TRBV11-1 and TRBJ2-3, is as follows: EAEVAQSPRYKITEKSQAVAFWCDPISGHATLYWYRQILGQGPELLVQFQDESVVDDSQLPKDRFSAERLKGVDSTLKIQPAELGDSAMYLCASSLDRLAGVSDTQYFGPGTRLTVL.

This chain connects TRBV23-1 to TRBJ1-1; possible D gene TRBD1, 6 bases. TRBV23-1 is marked as an open reading frame, function uncertain. Trimming cost V 6 bases and J 1 base, with 12 bases left between them. The CDR3 covers 14 residues. The CDR3 nucleotides read TGCGCCAGCAGCCCAGGGGCCCCGAACACTGAAGCTTTCTTT. Protein sequence: CASSPGAPNTEAFF.

This clone was found once. The chain uses TRBV5-1 and TRBJ2-7, with D maybe TRBD1 (6 bases). The CDR3 sequence is 13 residues long. Per the germline V gene, CDR1 is SGHRS and CDR2 is YFSETQ. Trimming shortened V by 4 bases and J by 2 bases, and 10 bases separated the two germline ends. The CDR3 DNA follows: TGCGCCAGCAGCATCGGACAGACCTACGAGCAGTACTTC. This codes for CASSIGQTYEQYF.

This clone has more than one count but fewer than ten. The chain couples TRBV4-1 to TRBJ2-7; tentative D call: TRBD2 (6 bases). The CDR3 sequence is 15 residues long. From germline, CDR1 is MGHRA and CDR2 YSYEKL. V was cut by 3 bases and J by 6 bases, with 18 bases left in between. DNA of the CDR3: TGCGCCAGCAGCCACGGCTCCGGGGGTCGCCTCGAGCAGTACTTC. This translates into CASSHGSGGRLEQYF.

This clone occurred a few times. The chain couples TRBV5-6 to TRBJ1-1, with D uncertain. CDR1 is SGHDT and CDR2 is YYEEEE in the germline V gene. This CDR3 spans 15 amino acids. V lost 7 bases to trimming and J lost 3 bases, with 19 bases between them. The CDR3 spells CASGSFSRLDTEAFF. The CDR3 DNA follows: TGTGCCAGCGGCTCCTTTTCCAGGTTGGACACTGAAGCTTTCTTT. The full variable domain, rest sourced from reference TRBV5-6 and TRBJ1-1, is DAGVTQSPTHLIKTRGQQVTLRCSPKSGHDTVSWYQQALGQGPQFIFQYYEEEERQRGNFPDRFSGHQFPNYSSELNVNALLLGDSALYLCASGSFSRLDTEAFFGQGTRLTVV.

The chain carries TRBV13 and TRBJ2-1; 14 positions match TRBD2. V dropped 6 bases and J dropped 5; count of bases not matched to a gene: 6. This CDR3 has 16 residues. Germline values: CDR1 PRHDT, CDR2 FYEKMQ (reference sequence). CDR3 coding DNA: TGTGCCAGCAGGGGACGACTAGCGGGAGGGCACAATGAGCAGTTCTTC. It codes for CASRGRLAGGHNEQFF.

V usage is TRBV30 and J usage is TRBJ2-1; TRBD2 agrees at 8 bases. The junction had 5 bases not matched to a gene; V was cut back by 1 base and J by 9 bases. The CDR3 is 13 residues long. The germline gives CDR1 GTSNPN, CDR2 SVGIG (reference sequence). CDR3 in DNA: TGTGCCTGGAGTGGGGGGACTAGGGCTGAGCAGTTCTTC. The encoded protein is CAWSGGTRAEQFF.

V usage is TRBV7-6 and J usage is TRBJ1-4, with no clear D. V lost 1 base to trimming and J lost 8 bases, with 17 bases between them. Germline V gives CDR1 SGHVS, CDR2 FNYEAQ. The CDR3 length is 16 residues. The DNA for the CDR3 is TGTGCCAGCAGCTTAGATGGACTTCCGAGGAGAGAAAAACTGTTTTTT. It is translated as CASSLDGLPRREKLFF.

This chain joins TRBV7-2 and TRBJ2-6; D is perhaps TRBD1 (5 bases). CDR3 size: 15 residues. Per germline, CDR1 SGHTA and CDR2 FQGNSA. V was shortened by 1 base and J by 2 bases, with 6 bases between the two germline ends. CDR3 coding DNA: TGTGCCAGCAGCTTAGGGGGCGCTGGGGCCAACGTCCTGACTTTC. Protein sequence: CASSLGGAGANVLTF.

This clone was seen once. V usage is TRBV5-1 and J usage is TRBJ2-5, with 8 bases fitting TRBD1. The germline CDR1 and CDR2 sequences are SGHRS and YFSETQ. The CDR3 runs 16 residues. The J segment lost 2 bases and the V segment lost 4 bases, leaving 10 bases of the junction unmatched. The CDR3 spells CASSRRGTGDQETQYF. The CDR3, as DNA: TGCGCCAGCAGCCGTCGCGGGACAGGCGATCAAGAGACCCAGTACTTC.

This sequence joins TRBV6-4 and TRBJ2-2; tentatively, D is TRBD2 (6 bases). V shed 5 bases and J shed 7 bases, with 11 bases lying between them. Germline V gene sequence: CDR1 MRHNA, CDR2 SNTAGT. This CDR3 spans 13 amino acids. This chain's CDR3 is CASSRTGDGELFF. CDR3 nucleotides: TGTGCCAGCAGTCGTACGGGAGACGGGGAGCTGTTTTTT.

The chain joins TRBV5-1 to TRBJ1-5, with TRBD1 matching 7 bases. Per the germline V gene, CDR1 is SGHRS and CDR2 is YFSETQ. This CDR3 is 16 amino acids long. The V segment lost 4 bases and the J segment 5 bases; nucleotides outside the gene matches: 12. The CDR3 coding sequence is TGCGCCAGCAGCCCTGGGACAGCAGTTACGCATCAGCCCCAGCATTTT. This gives the protein CASSPGTAVTHQPQHF.

CDR3 in DNA: TGTGCCAGCAGATTCGACAGGGGAGCCTCCTACAATGAGCAGTTCTTC. Its protein is CASRFDRGASYNEQFF. V is TRBV5-4 and J is TRBJ2-1; 8 positions match TRBD1. Germline loops: CDR1 SGHNT, CDR2 YYREEE (reference sequence). This CDR3 contains 16 residues. J was trimmed by 0 bases and V by 5 bases; bases with no gene match: 7.

The gene calls are TRBV6-1 and TRBJ1-1; no clear D gene. The CDR3 is 9 residues long. Germline-derived CDR1 and CDR2 are MNHNS and SASEGT. V was cut by 7 bases and J by 10 bases, with 7 bases left in between. Here the CDR3 DNA reads TGTGCCAGCACCGAGAGAGCTTTCTTT. This sequence encodes CASTERAFF.

This sequence joins TRBV29-1 and TRBJ1-6; D remains unclear. Trimming stripped 4 bases from V and 8 bases from J, with 12 bases between. The germline gives CDR1 SQVTM, CDR2 ANQGSEA. This CDR3 region has 13 residues. CDR3 bases: TGCAGCGTTGCGGCGGAGGGTTATTCACCCCTCCACTTT. Its protein is CSVAAEGYSPLHF.

The chain recombines TRBV18 with TRBJ2-3, with 11 bases lining up with TRBD1. The CDR3 is 17 amino acids. V was pared by 3 bases and J by 4 bases, with 9 bases of the junction left unmatched. Germline CDR1 and CDR2: KGHSH and LQKENI. For the CDR3, the DNA is TGTGCCAGCTCACCGAGGACAGGGGGCAGGTTTTCAGATACGCAGTATTTT. It translates to CASSPRTGGRFSDTQYF.